This is a list of T cell receptor beta chains from one sample in a study of OX40 agonist ivuxolimab in advanced cancers. Sequencing used immunoSEQ multiplex PCR; TCRdb keeps in-frame clones, though not all of them. The repertoire consists of tens of thousands of clones, with 80% occurring once and the leading ten covering 3.5% to 5%. The material was CD4+ or CD8+ T cells sorted from blood, obtained in a trial of the OX40 agonist ivuxolimab. These receptors came from an adult with an advanced solid tumor such as melanoma, head and neck, liver or kidney cancer. The CDR3 runs from the conserved cysteine through the conserved F or W. Each record gives: V gene, D gene, CDR3 protein. D genes are given only for firm matches.

TRBV7-2 . CASTLGGSDGKLFF
TRBV4-2 TRBD2 CASSQAKGASGIQDTQYF
TRBV7-6 . CASSSQAGANYGYTF
TRBV18 . CASSSLEEQYF
TRBV6-4 TRBD2 CASSEQGLAGEEQFF
TRBV9 TRBD2 CASSYGGGPYEQYF
TRBV6-5 . CASSYSRGYEQYF
TRBV6-5 . CASSSPPEAYEQYF
TRBV7-9 . CASSWGFSTDTQYF
TRBV11-2 TRBD1 CASSRTGGEQETQYF
TRBV7-2 . CASSPRVAASTDTQYF
TRBV21-1 . CASSKRWDNEQFF
TRBV6-6 . CASRKSIEYEQYF
TRBV7-2 TRBD1 CASSLYRGRHNTDTQYF
TRBV7-6 . CASSLRSGASQGDTQYF
TRBV5-8 . CASNLGGFAGNTIYF
TRBV18 TRBD2 CASSAGTSGNNEQFF
TRBV7-7 . CASGNGGYNEQFF
TRBV9 TRBD2 CASGGEGPQETQYF
TRBV10-3 . CAISESGQVNAEAFF
TRBV5-1 . CASSLARETQYF
TRBV6-1 . CASSARPGRPNGNTIYF